A selection of T cell receptor beta chains follows, all from one sample in a study of T cells in localized non-small cell lung cancer. Only in-frame clones appear in the TCRdb table, and some are missing; sequencing was by immunoSEQ multiplex PCR. Seen here are tens of thousands of clones, 92% observed once, and the top ten hold about 1.9%. This specimen was peripheral blood, taken before any cancer treatment. The receptors were sampled from a female donor over 55 with stage I lung adenocarcinoma. Both conserved end residues are part of each CDR3. Some rows mark clone size as missing; the rest say once, few, many or name a class of expanded clone.

>TRBV6-4|NA
CASRLPRAGDLTGELFF
>TRBV5-1|NA
CASSPGLSGELFF
>TRBV7-2|NA
CASSPSENSYGYTF
>TRBV6-5|NA
CASSTRGDTEAFF
>TRBV14|NA
CASGGGQETQYF
>TRBV2|NA
CASNRRNNYGYTF
>TRBV11-2|NA
CASSQNRGWDTEAFF
>TRBV18|NA
CASSPLLSGGANVLTF
>TRBV19|NA
CASSMITFSRRDEQFF
>TRBV11-3|NA
CASSRTRSHPEQYF
>TRBV6-1|NA
CASSEAGEGAEQYF
>TRBV6-4|NA
CASSDDGSYGYTF
>TRBV27|NA
CASSLSGSSTAGTEAFF
>TRBV19|NA
CASQIPSHTGELFF
>TRBV2|NA
CASSPTRRETQYF
>TRBV18|once
CASSPQTGEREKLFF
>TRBV5-1|NA
CASSFPGGLAGGNEQFF
>TRBV19|NA
CASSLGFNQPQHF
>TRBV7-9|NA
CASSLGSPNTEAFF
>TRBV6-5|NA
CASSYLAGNTEAFF
>TRBV7-8|NA
CASSLERTGPGYTF
>TRBV5-6|NA
CASSHPSRSQTYGYTF
>TRBV2|NA
CASRGDGTYEQYF
>TRBV9|NA
CASLGLGFKLREKLFF
>TRBV30|NA
CAWAPGTGSTDTQYF
>TRBV4-3|once
CASSSRGSGGVSNEQFF
>TRBV10-1|NA
CASSSISVSRKQGAHGYTF
>TRBV5-6|once
CARPGREGFNQPQHF
>TRBV7-3|NA
CASSLWGRGTGELFF
>TRBV29-1|NA
CSVRTLSYEQYF
>TRBV5-1|NA
CASSLRTGGQETQYF
>TRBV5-4|NA
CASSLVRLAGGYNEQFF
>TRBV2|once
CASSGGTADHQHF
>TRBV5-6|NA
CASSFWQLNQPQHF
>TRBV7-7|once
CASSLGGLNQETQYF
>TRBV7-6|NA
CASSLATFITDTQYF
>TRBV5-4|NA
CASSLGQGRGALHF
>TRBV15|NA
CATKGARAKNIQYF
>TRBV4-1|NA
CASSQAVGHPRGNEQYF
>TRBV7-3|NA
CASSPNGEGGNYGYTF
>TRBV19|NA
CASSKSVPGNTIYF
>TRBV10-1|NA
CASSESKEQATDTQYF
>TRBV4-3|NA
CASSQERGYGYTF
>TRBV6-1|NA
CASTRTGGGNTEAFF
>TRBV6-5|NA
CASCPGAVGGYTF
>TRBV29-1|NA
CSVDEGFSGNTIYF
>TRBV11-3|NA
CASSFGTSGTDTQYF
>TRBV28|NA
CASSPPPPEGPNIQYF
>TRBV19|NA
CASSPGARISPLHF
>TRBV11-3|once
CASGRQGGNGYTF
>TRBV9|NA
CASSVGGVNTEAFF
>TRBV28|NA
CASRTTASTGVETQYF
>TRBV19|NA
CASASRAANDAGYTF
>TRBV19|NA
CASSIGPGLDYGYTF
>TRBV5-1|NA
CASSATGGGYTF
>TRBV20-1|NA
CSARDNGAFF
>TRBV2|NA
CASSEEGWELFF
>TRBV6-5|NA
CASSYRGGLTEAFF
>TRBV29-1|NA
CSVEDLGGYGYTF
>TRBV19|NA
CASTAFGVGSNQPQHF